This T cell receptor beta chain was sequenced in a study of OX40 agonist ivuxolimab in advanced cancers. About the research overall: The study treated patients with ivuxolimab, an agonistic anti-OX40 (CD134) antibody. Subjects had a mean age of about 57 years, with a range of roughly 20 to 79; around 84% were male.

Assay: immunoSEQ multiplex PCR; the TCRdb copy retains only in-frame clones and omits some. The table includes about 79,000 clones, 90% to 95% detected once. The germline V gene encodes CDR1 MGHRA and CDR2 YSYEKL. This CDR3 is 15 amino acids long. V and J are TRBV4-1 and TRBJ2-5; 7 positions agree with TRBD1. The J call may be wrong; the DNA end is better matched by TRBJ2-7. The TCR was taken from an adult with an advanced solid tumor such as melanoma, head and neck, liver or kidney cancer. Sequencing was performed on CD4+ or CD8+ T cells sorted from blood, taken in a trial of the OX40 agonist ivuxolimab. The CDR3 nucleotides read TGCGCCAGCAGCCAAGGTACAGGGGCTTCCTACGAGCAGTACTTC. It translates to CASSQGTGASYEQYF.